Described below is a single T cell receptor beta chain sequence and its context. The same CDR3 also results from other DNA sequences found in this sample. Generated by immunoSEQ multiplex PCR, the TCRdb table keeps only in-frame clones and is missing some. The table has about 54,000 clones, approximately 95% seen once; the top ten hold around 1.9%. The record originates from a study of control samples from healthy donors and cancer patients. Sequencing input: blood. This TCR came from a woman under 40 in good health.

Written as DNA, the CDR3 is TGTGCCAGCAGTGAATTGGGTCAAGAGACCCAGTACTTC. This encodes CASSELGQETQYF. V usage is TRBV25-1 and J usage is TRBJ2-5; D is unclear. The V end was cut by 1 base, the J end by 2 bases, with 5 bases between. The CDR3 contains 13 residues. CDR1 and CDR2 (germline): MGHDK, SYGVNS.